The next 25 T cell receptor beta chains were all read from a single sample in a study of cytomegalovirus exposure and HLA in healthy donors. The PCR employed 60 Vbeta primers together with 13 Jbeta primers. TCRdb's copy holds only in-frame clones and misses some; the assay was immunoSEQ multiplex PCR. The sample shows some 100,000 clones, approximately 68% of them seen only once. The sample was PBMCs. All receptors come from a young woman in good health and CMV-seropositive.

The chain has TRBV9 and TRBJ2-3, with 7 bases aligning to TRBD1. Germline assignment: CDR1 SGDLS and CDR2 YYNGEE. The CDR3 sequence is 15 residues long. V lost 0 bases to trimming and J lost 1 base; unmatched junction nucleotides: 2. CDR3 loop: CASSVDRGGTDTQYF. The CDR3 DNA is TGTGCCAGCAGCGTAGACAGGGGAGGCACAGATACGCAGTATTTT.

This clone turned up a few times. The chain has TRBV7-2 and TRBJ2-2, with a weak D call TRBD2 (5 bases). Germline V gene lookup returns CDR1 SGHTA and CDR2 FQGNSA. V was clipped by 1 base and J by 6 bases, with 12 bases between them. The CDR3 runs to 15 residues. The CDR3 is CASSLDLGGAGELFF. DNA of the CDR3: TGTGCCAGCAGCTTAGATCTTGGAGGAGCCGGGGAGCTGTTTTTT.

The chain combines TRBV7-2 with TRBJ1-2; D may be TRBD1 (6 bases). Germline V CDR1 and CDR2: SGHTA, FQGNSA. This CDR3 has 13 residues. V lost 1 base and J lost 3, with 6 bases in between. CDR3: CASSLGTDYGYTF. As DNA, the CDR3 is TGTGCCAGCAGCTTAGGGACAGACTATGGCTACACCTTC.

This clone was counted a single time. The genes are TRBV5-8 and TRBJ2-7; D may be TRBD1 (6 bases). The length of the CDR3 is 13 residues. Deletions cut 1 base from V and 3 bases from J, with 8 bases between. The germline CDR1 and CDR2 sequences are SGHTS and YDEGEE. CDR3 DNA: TGTGCCAGCAGCTTGACAGGGATCTACGAGCAGTACTTC. This codes for CASSLTGIYEQYF.

This chain links TRBV27 with TRBJ2-7, with 13 positions matching TRBD2. Per germline, CDR1 MNHEY and CDR2 SMNVEV (reference sequence). J lost 1 base, V lost 5 bases, and 14 bases had no gene match. The CDR3 spans 19 residues. As DNA, the CDR3 is TGTGCCAGCAGTACCAGGACTAGCGGGAGACCCCTCAAATCCTACGAGCAGTACTTC. Amino acids: CASSTRTSGRPLKSYEQYF.

This clone was counted a few times. This sequence joins TRBV19 and TRBJ2-1; 9 bases fit TRBD2. Trimming took 6 bases from V and 6 from J; bases not matched to a gene: 6. Germline values: CDR1 LNHDA, CDR2 SQIVND (reference sequence). This CDR3 has 14 amino acids. The CDR3 nucleotides read TGTGCCAGTAGGGTAGCGGGAGTTAGCAATGAGCAGTTCTTC. It translates to CASRVAGVSNEQFF.

The J gene is TRBJ2-3, the V gene TRBV27; 7 positions agree with TRBD2. Trimming cost V 2 bases and J 2 bases; bases outside gene matches: 4. The CDR3 runs to 15 residues. CDR1 is MNHEY and CDR2 is SMNVEV in the germline V gene (reference sequence). The CDR3 region is CASSLGGSLTDTQYF. As DNA, the CDR3 is TGTGCCAGCAGTTTAGGCGGGAGCCTCACAGATACGCAGTATTTT.

V and J are TRBV7-8 and TRBJ2-1; 10 bases match TRBD2. Germline V gene sequence: CDR1 SGHVS, CDR2 FQNEAQ. The CDR3 covers 16 residues. J gave up 0 bases and V 2 bases, and 1 base lay outside the gene matches. CDR3 amino acids: CASSLPSGSSYNEQFF. The DNA of the CDR3 is TGTGCCAGCAGCTTACCTAGCGGGAGCTCCTACAATGAGCAGTTCTTC.

This chain links TRBV7-2 with TRBJ2-7; 7 bases fit TRBD2. Germline V gene lookup returns CDR1 SGHTA and CDR2 FQGNSA. The CDR3 consists of 17 residues. V gave up 1 base and J gave up 7 bases; unmatched junction bases: 16. CDR3 sequence (DNA): TGTGCCAGCAGCTTAGAGGTTATTGCGGGAGCACCGCGGGAGCAGTACTTC. Its protein is CASSLEVIAGAPREQYF. The full variable domain, rest sourced from reference TRBV7-2 and TRBJ2-7, is GAGVSQSPSNKVTEKGKDVELRCDPISGHTALYWYRQSLGQGLEFLIYFQGNSAPDKSGLPSDRFSAERTGGSVSTLTIQRTQQEDSAVYLCASSLEVIAGAPREQYFGPGTRLTVT.

The chain recombines TRBV6-1 with TRBJ2-1, with D possibly matching TRBD2 (6 bases). Trimming took 4 bases from V and 7 from J, leaving 14 bases between them. Germline V gene data show CDR1 as MNHNS and CDR2 as SASEGT. The CDR3 is 14 residues long. The CDR3 DNA sequence: TGTGCCAGCAGTGCCACCCCCGGGGGAAATGAGCAGTTCTTC. Translated: CASSATPGGNEQFF.

The chain is built from TRBV6-1 and TRBJ2-1, with 7 bases lining up with TRBD2. The CDR3 has 14 residues. V lost 7 bases and J lost 0; bases outside the gene matches: 3. Looked up from germline, CDR1 is MNHNS and CDR2 is SASEGT. The CDR3 DNA reads TGTGCCAGCATCCGCGGGAGCTCCTACAATGAGCAGTTCTTC. This encodes CASIRGSSYNEQFF.

This chain joins TRBV19 and TRBJ2-7; TRBD2 matches at 10 bases. The germline gives CDR1 LNHDA, CDR2 SQIVND (reference sequence). V shed 3 bases, J shed 3 bases, and the junction held 14 bases outside the gene matches. This CDR3 is built from 18 residues. The CDR3 nucleotides are TGTGCCAGTAGTATTCGTCTAGCGGGAGAGGGTCCGGGCTACGAGCAGTACTTC. Translation gives CASSIRLAGEGPGYEQYF.

The chain carries TRBV29-1 and TRBJ2-2; 9 nucleotides agree with TRBD2. The CDR3 has 17 amino acids. Germline V gives CDR1 SQVTM, CDR2 ANQGSEA. V shed 8 bases and J 0 bases; nucleotides not matched to a gene: 13. For the CDR3, the DNA is TGCAGCACCCCCGGGCCGGGACTAGCAGCGAACACCGGGGAGCTGTTTTTT. Translation: CSTPGPGLAANTGELFF.

The chain has TRBV28 and TRBJ2-7; 8 nucleotides line up with TRBD1. The CDR3 spans 16 residues. V lost 3 bases to trimming and J lost 3 bases; unmatched junction nucleotides: 10. Germline lookup yields CDR1 MDHEN and CDR2 SYDVKM. This chain's CDR3 is CASSFMLQGANYEQYF. In DNA form, the CDR3 reads TGTGCCAGCAGTTTTATGTTGCAGGGGGCTAACTACGAGCAGTACTTC.

The chain employs TRBV7-2 and TRBJ2-7, with no clear D. Per germline, CDR1 SGHTA and CDR2 FQGNSA. The length of the CDR3 is 13 residues. Between the trimmed V and J ends, which lost 5 bases and 3 bases, there was a span of 11 bases. DNA of the CDR3: TGTGCCAGCAGCCCCATGGGCCTCTACGAGCAGTACTTC. Its protein is CASSPMGLYEQYF.

The CDR3 DNA reads TGCAGTGGGGGGGTCCCGGGGAACACTGAAGCTTTCTTT. It encodes CSGGVPGNTEAFF. The genes are TRBV29-1 and TRBJ1-1; D perhaps matches TRBD1 (5 bases). The CDR3 is made up of 13 amino acids. Germline V CDR1 and CDR2: SQVTM, ANQGSEA.

The chain employs TRBV7-9 and TRBJ1-4; the match to TRBD1 covers 7 bases. This CDR3 is 16 amino acids long. With 0 bases clipped from V and 4 bases from J, the junction kept 5 bases outside the gene matches. CDR1 and CDR2 (germline): SEHNR, FQNEAQ (reference sequence). CDR3 loop: CASSLAETGSNEKLFF. For the CDR3, the DNA is TGTGCCAGCAGCTTAGCGGAGACAGGGAGTAATGAAAAACTGTTTTTT. Full variable domain (missing parts from reference TRBV7-9 and TRBJ1-4): DTGVSQNPRHKITKRGQNVTFRCDPISEHNRLYWYRQTLGQGPEFLTYFQNEAQLEKSRLLSDRFSAERPKGSFSTLEIQRTEQGDSAMYLCASSLAETGSNEKLFFGSGTQLSVL.

The chain recombines TRBV11-2 with TRBJ1-2; 9 bases fit TRBD1. Germline V gene sequence: CDR1 SGHAT, CDR2 FQNNGV. The CDR3 totals 16 residues. The J segment lost 5 bases and the V segment lost 4 bases, leaving 11 bases of the junction unmatched. DNA for the CDR3: TGTGCCAGCAGCTCCTACAGGGGGCCGGCCTCTTATGGCTACACCTTC. Translated, it gives CASSSYRGPASYGYTF.

This chain joins TRBV10-3 and TRBJ2-7; the D gene is possibly TRBD1 (5 bases). This CDR3 is built from 13 residues. The V gene lost 4 bases and the J gene lost 0 bases, with 7 bases spanning the gap. CDR1 and CDR2 from the germline V gene are ENHRY and SYGVKD. The CDR3 DNA reads as TGTGCCATCAGTGTACAGGTCTCCTACGAGCAGTACTTC. This encodes CAISVQVSYEQYF.

V usage is TRBV27 and J usage is TRBJ1-1, with 12 bases fitting TRBD1. The CDR3 has 15 amino acids. With V trimmed by 7 bases and J by 2 bases, 5 bases remained unmatched. Germline V CDR1 and CDR2: MNHEY, SMNVEV (reference sequence). CDR3 region: CASIGTGGENTEAFF. The DNA for the CDR3 is TGTGCCAGCATCGGGACAGGGGGCGAAAACACTGAAGCTTTCTTT.

J is TRBJ1-2 and V is TRBV10-3; possibly TRBD1 for D (5 bases). V lost 10 bases and J 3 bases, leaving 15 bases between the germline ends. The germline CDR1 and CDR2 sequences are ENHRY and SYGVKD. The CDR3 loop spans 13 amino acids. The CDR3 DNA follows: TGTGCCACCCAGGGATTGGTGGACTATGGCTACACCTTC. Translating it yields CATQGLVDYGYTF.

V is TRBV5-1 and J is TRBJ1-1; no reliable D call. From germline, CDR1 is SGHRS and CDR2 YFSETQ. V lost 0 bases to trimming and J lost 1 base, with 7 bases between them. The CDR3 runs 14 residues. The CDR3 DNA is TGCGCCAGCAGCTTGGCGCCAGGGAACACTGAAGCTTTCTTT. It specifies CASSLAPGNTEAFF.

This clone turned up a few times. This chain connects TRBV9 to TRBJ1-1; 7 bases map to TRBD1. This CDR3 comprises 14 residues. The trim removed 4 bases at V and 2 bases at J, leaving 5 bases unmatched. In germline, CDR1 is SGDLS, CDR2 YYNGEE. As DNA, the CDR3 is TGTGCCAGCAGCATGACAGGGTCTAACACTGAAGCTTTCTTT. It is translated as CASSMTGSNTEAFF.

This chain connects TRBV6-4 to TRBJ2-3; 9 bases line up with TRBD2. The V gene's germline CDR1 is MRHNA and CDR2 SNTAGT. The J segment lost 5 bases and the V segment lost 6 bases, leaving 12 bases of the junction unmatched. This CDR3 region has 16 residues. CDR3 region: CASRPLAGGLGDTQYF. Here the CDR3 DNA reads TGTGCCAGCAGACCTTTGGCGGGAGGGTTAGGAGATACGCAGTATTTT.

The chain carries TRBV9 and TRBJ2-3; the D gene is possibly TRBD2 (6 bases). V lost 0 bases and J lost 1, with 12 bases in between. This CDR3 comprises 16 residues. CDR1 is SGDLS and CDR2 is YYNGEE in the germline V gene. Here the CDR3 DNA reads TGTGCCAGCAGCGTAGTGGGGGGAGCCGGCACAGATACGCAGTATTTT. Protein sequence: CASSVVGGAGTDTQYF.